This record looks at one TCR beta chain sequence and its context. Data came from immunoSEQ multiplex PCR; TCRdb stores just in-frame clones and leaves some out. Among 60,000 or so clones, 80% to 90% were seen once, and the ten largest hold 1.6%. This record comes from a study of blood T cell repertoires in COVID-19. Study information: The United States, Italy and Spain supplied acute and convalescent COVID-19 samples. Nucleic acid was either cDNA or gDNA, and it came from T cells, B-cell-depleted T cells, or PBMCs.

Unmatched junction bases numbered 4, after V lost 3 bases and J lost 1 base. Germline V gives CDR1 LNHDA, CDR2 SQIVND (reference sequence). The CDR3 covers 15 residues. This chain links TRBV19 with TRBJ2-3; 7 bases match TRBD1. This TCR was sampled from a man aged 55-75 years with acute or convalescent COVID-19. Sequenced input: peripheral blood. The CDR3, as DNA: TGTGCCAGTAGTATTGAGGGGGCGCGCACAGATACGCAGTATTTT. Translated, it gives CASSIEGARTDTQYF.